This T cell receptor (beta chain) came from a study of cytomegalovirus exposure and HLA in healthy donors. The PCR was carried out with 60 Vbeta primers and 13 Jbeta primers. How the authors handled the data: Unique TCR beta chains numbered 60 million to 100 million in a later analysis, with around 12 million shared. Sequenced by immunoSEQ multiplex PCR; TCRdb stores in-frame clones only, minus some. V and J calls and clone size are given by that table; D and trimming were obtained from the DNA. The sample contains approximately 270,000 clones, 75% to 85% of which appear only once. This clone showed up just a few times. The clonotype originates from a girl under 10 years old in good health and CMV-seronegative. The sample consisted of PBMCs.

CDR3 sequence (DNA): TGTGCCAGCAGCTTGGCCCTGACAGGGGTTCAGCCCCAGCATTTT. This translates into CASSLALTGVQPQHF. The V and J genes are TRBV5-5 and TRBJ1-5; 8 bases agree with TRBD1. V shed 0 bases and J 6 bases; nucleotides not matched to a gene: 5. CDR3 length equals 15 residues. Per germline, CDR1 SGHKS and CDR2 YYEKEE (reference sequence). Combining the CDR3 with reference TRBV5-5 and TRBJ1-5 gives the whole variable domain DAGVTQSPTHLIKTRGQQVTLRCSPISGHKSVSWYQQVLGQGPQFIFQYYEKEERGRGNFPDRFSARQFPNYSSELNVNALLLGDSALYLCASSLALTGVQPQHFGDGTRLSIL.